The source of this TCR beta chain is a study of blood T cell repertoires in COVID-19. Trimming shortened V by 1 base and J by 2 bases, and 9 bases separated the two germline ends. Germline V gene lookup returns CDR1 SGHRS and CDR2 YFSETQ. The CDR3 runs to 14 residues. Profiled with immunoSEQ multiplex PCR; TCRdb holds only in-frame clones, not every one. Seen here are some 45,000 clones, about 88% observed once, and the top ten hold around 2.3%. The chain combines TRBV5-1 with TRBJ1-1; D is unresolved. The clonotype comes from a human donor in a cohort sampled during active COVID-19. Sequencing input: peripheral blood. The CDR3 DNA reads TGCGCCAGCAGCTTGTTAACAGATAACACTGAAGCTTTCTTT. Its translation is CASSLLTDNTEAFF.